This T cell receptor beta chain originates from a study of beta chain features in type 1 diabetes. General study findings and limits: Type 1 diabetes patients showed a moderate but significant shortening of TCRB CDR3s in all four CD4+ subsets.

The CDR3 has 15 amino acids. V gave up 1 base and J gave up 1 base; unmatched junction bases: 5. Per germline, CDR1 SQVTM and CDR2 ANQGSEA. Of the isolated RNA, all was reverse transcribed, and so the sequenced material was expressed TCRB transcripts. Here immunoSEQ multiplex PCR was the method, and the copy in TCRdb shows in-frame clones only, minus some. In the table there are roughly 150,000 clones, over 55% of which are singletons. Concerning this clone itself: Its antigen is not identified.

This receptor was identified in a man under 40 with type 1 diabetes. The J gene is TRBJ2-5, the V gene TRBV29-1; TRBD2 aligns across 8 bases. Sequencing was done on a sample of naive CD4+ T cells from blood. The CDR3, as DNA: TGCAGCGTTGAAGCGAGCGGGGGATTCCAAGAGACCCAGTACTTC. It codes for CSVEASGGFQETQYF.